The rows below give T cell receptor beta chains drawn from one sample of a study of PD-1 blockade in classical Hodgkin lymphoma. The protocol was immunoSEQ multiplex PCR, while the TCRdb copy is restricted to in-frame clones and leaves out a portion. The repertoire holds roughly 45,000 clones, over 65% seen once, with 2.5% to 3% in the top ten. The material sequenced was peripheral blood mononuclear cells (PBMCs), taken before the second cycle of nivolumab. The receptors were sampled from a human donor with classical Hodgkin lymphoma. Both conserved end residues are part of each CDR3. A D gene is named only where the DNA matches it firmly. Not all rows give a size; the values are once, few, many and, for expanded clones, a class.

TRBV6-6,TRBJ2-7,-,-,TGTGCCACCAAAAGGACCGGCAGGGGTCTCTACGAGCAGTACTTC,CATKRTGRGLYEQYF
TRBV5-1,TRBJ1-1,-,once,TGCGCCAGCAGCTTCGGGGTAGGAGGCCTCCTAAACACTGAAGCTTTCTTT,CASSFGVGGLLNTEAFF
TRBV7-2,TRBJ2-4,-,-,TGTGCCAGCAGCCGACGGGACGGCTCGAGGGACATTCAGTACTTC,CASSRRDGSRDIQYF
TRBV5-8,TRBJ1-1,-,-,TGTGCCAGCAGCTTACGGGGGGCGAACACTGAAGCTTTCTTT,CASSLRGANTEAFF
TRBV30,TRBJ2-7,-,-,TGTGCCTGGAAACCTAGTTACTACGAGCAGTACTTC,CAWKPSYYEQYF
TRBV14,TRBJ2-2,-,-,TGTGCCAGCAGCTCCGAACAGTTCAGGGGTATTGCCGGGGAGCTGTTTTTT,CASSSEQFRGIAGELFF
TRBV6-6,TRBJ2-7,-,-,TGTGCCAGCAGTTACGGGGTCGGCTCCTACGAGCAGTACTTC,CASSYGVGSYEQYF
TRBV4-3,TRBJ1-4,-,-,TGCGCCAGCAGCCAAGGCGGGGGAAGAAAACTGTTTTTT,CASSQGGGRKLFF
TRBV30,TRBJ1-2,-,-,TGTGCCTGGAGCGGCTACACCTTC,CAWSGYTF
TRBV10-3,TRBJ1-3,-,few,TGTGCCATCAGTGAGACAGGAAACACCATATATTTT,CAISETGNTIYF
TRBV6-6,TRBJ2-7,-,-,TGTGCCAGCAGCAAGCACCGGGCCGAGGATTGGTACGAGCAGTACTTC,CASSKHRAEDWYEQYF
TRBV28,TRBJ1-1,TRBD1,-,TGTGCCAGCAGTTTCCCCCGGACAGGGGTGAAGAACACTGAAGCTTTCTTT,CASSFPRTGVKNTEAFF
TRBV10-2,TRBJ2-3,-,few,TGCGCCAGCAGTAAGGGGGAAAGGACAGATACGCAGTATTTT,CASSKGERTDTQYF
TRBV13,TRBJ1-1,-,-,TGTGCCAGCACCTCAAGGGGACCCTTCGAAGCTTTCTTT,CASTSRGPFEAFF
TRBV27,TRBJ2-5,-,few,TGTGCCAGCAGTCACTACCAGGGTGAAGAGACCCAGTACTTC,CASSHYQGEETQYF
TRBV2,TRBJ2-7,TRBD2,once,TGTGCCAGCAGTGAAAGGCTAGCGGGGGCCTACGAGCAGTACTTC,CASSERLAGAYEQYF
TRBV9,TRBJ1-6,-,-,TGTGCCAGCAGCGCGTTCTGGTCGGACGGAAGAGATTCACCCCTCCACTTT,CASSAFWSDGRDSPLHF
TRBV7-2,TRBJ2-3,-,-,TGTGCCAGCAGCTCCTCCCTGGCGGCCACCACAGATACGCAGTATTTT,CASSSSLAATTDTQYF
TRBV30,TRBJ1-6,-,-,TGTGCCTGGAGTGAAGGGTATAATTCACCCCTCCACTTT,CAWSEGYNSPLHF